This record covers a single T cell receptor beta chain. Its antigen is not known. The data originate from a study of blood T cells in healthy people across ages. The germline V gene has CDR1 MDHEN and CDR2 SYDVKM. With 5 bases removed from V and 1 base from J, the gap between germline ends came to 10 bases. This CDR3 has 14 amino acids. Study-wide points: Investigators treated diversity estimates from one million T cells as underestimates. As age increased, TCR beta diversity per million T cells fell in a roughly linear fashion.

The amount of total RNA extracted per sample was at least 5.5 micrograms. Through a sample-barcoded 5' primer and a J-beta primer mix, a second PCR was run for roughly 7 to 11 cycles. All cDNA molecules were each tagged by a template-switch adaptor with 12 random nucleotides. TCRdb passed the 5' RACE reads through MiXCR, listing each CDR3 protein once. The repertoire includes around 1.5 million distinct CDR3 sequences, 55% to 75% of them detected once, and 6.7% sits in the top ten. This clonotype was sampled from a man aged 18 to 30 in good health. The chain uses TRBV28 and TRBJ2-3; D ambiguous. Material: blood. The CDR3 loop reads CASSPRVGTDTQYF. For the CDR3, the DNA is TGTGCCAGCAGTCCTCGGGTTGGCACAGATACGCAGTATTTT. Combining the CDR3 with reference TRBV28 and TRBJ2-3 gives the whole variable domain DVKVTQSSRYLVKRTGEKVFLECVQDMDHENMFWYRQDPGLGLRLIYFSYDVKMKEKGDIPEGYSVSREKKERFSLILESASTNQTSMYLCASSPRVGTDTQYFGPGTRLTVL.